One and the same sample provided the 13 T cell receptor beta chains below, sequenced in a study of shared clonotypes between healthy human individuals. Profiling relied on immunoSEQ multiplex PCR, and the TCRdb table lists in-frame clones only, not all of them. This table holds some 1.1 million clones, roughly 80% found once. Sequenced sample: memory CD4+ T cells from PBMCs. Sample subset: CD45RA-negative fraction. The source of these receptors is a man in his late teens or twenties in good health. Some clones in this sample may be carry-over from other donors' samples.

The chain employs TRBV7-2 and TRBJ2-7; possibly TRBD1 or TRBD2 for D (6 bases each). The germline V gene has CDR1 SGHTA and CDR2 FQGNSA. Trimming took off 6 bases at V and 4 bases at J, with 22 bases between the two ends. The CDR3 runs 16 residues. Here the CDR3 reads CASSSGWGALRYEQYF. CDR3 DNA: TGTGCCAGCAGTAGTGGTTGGGGGGCTCTTAGGTACGAGCAGTACTTC.

As regards this clone: This sample also contains other DNA sequences that code for the same CDR3. The chain employs TRBV10-2 and TRBJ1-6; 8 bases align to TRBD1. This CDR3 region has 14 residues. The germline CDR1 and CDR2 sequences are WSHSY and SAAADI. V was pared by 4 bases and J by 9 bases, with 5 bases of the junction left unmatched. The DNA of the CDR3 is TGCGCCAGCAGTGGACAGGGGTTGAGTTCACCCCTCCACTTT. Amino acid sequence: CASSGQGLSSPLHF.

The count of this clone is one. As DNA, the CDR3 is TGTGCCAGCAGCCTAGACAGCTACCAAGAGACCCAGTACTTC. Its translation: CASSLDSYQETQYF. The V call is TRBV5-4, the J call TRBJ2-5; a possible D gene is TRBD1 (5 bases). CDR1 is SGHNT and CDR2 is YYREEE in the germline V gene (reference sequence). The CDR3 contains 14 residues. Trimming pared 4 bases from V and 0 bases from J, leaving 10 bases between.

This chain uses TRBV19 with TRBJ2-3; D possibly corresponds to TRBD1 (5 bases). The CDR3 has 16 residues. The V end lost 1 base, the J end lost 1 base, and 12 bases lay between the germline ends. Germline assignment: CDR1 LNHDA and CDR2 SQIVND (reference sequence). The CDR3 DNA reads as TGTGCCAGTAGTATAGGTCTCGGCAGGGGCACAGATACGCAGTATTTT. It specifies CASSIGLGRGTDTQYF.

Regarding this clone: A junction boundary mismatches the germline segment, possibly from a read error. This chain connects TRBV7-9 to TRBJ2-2; a possible D gene is TRBD1 (6 bases). This CDR3 is built from 12 residues. The germline gives CDR1 SEHNR, CDR2 FQNEAQ (reference sequence). As DNA, the CDR3 is TGTGCCAGCAGCTTAACTGCAGGGGAAGTCACCTTT. Translating it yields CASSLTAGEVTF.

The V call is TRBV7-9, the J call TRBJ1-4; weak D call: TRBD1 (5 bases). V lost 6 bases to trimming and J lost 5 bases, with 13 bases between them. This CDR3 region has 14 residues. Germline assignment: CDR1 SEHNR and CDR2 FQNEAQ (reference sequence). The CDR3 DNA reads TGTGCCAGCAGACCAGGGTGGGGGAATGAAAAACTGTTTTTT. Protein product: CASRPGWGNEKLFF.

This chain uses TRBV27 with TRBJ2-5; weak D call: TRBD1 (5 bases). Germline CDR1 reads MNHEY; CDR2 reads SMNVEV (reference sequence). The CDR3 has 15 amino acids. V was clipped by 3 bases and J by 5 bases, with 16 bases between them. CDR3 region: CASSLAPRWGETQYF. The CDR3 coding sequence is TGTGCCAGCAGTTTGGCCCCGCGGTGGGGCGAGACCCAGTACTTC.

This clone was seen a handful of times. A far bigger clonotype differs at one base, so this is likely a read error. The rearrangement links TRBV7-3 to TRBJ1-1; D remains unclear. Germline CDR1 is SGHTA and CDR2 is FQGTGA. This CDR3 has 13 residues. Trimming took off 5 bases at V and 1 base at J, with 8 bases between the two ends. The CDR3 bases are TGTGCCAGCAGCCTACAGTGGAACACTGAAGCTTTCTTT. This codes for CASSLQWNTEAFF.

Here the CDR3 reads CASSPIGGNTEAFF. The CDR3 region has the DNA TGTGCCAGCAGCCCCATAGGGGGGAACACTGAAGCTTTCTTT. The chain joins TRBV9 to TRBJ1-1; maybe TRBD1 (6 bases). Germline lookup yields CDR1 SGDLS and CDR2 YYNGEE. With 4 bases removed from V and 1 base from J, the gap between germline ends came to 11 bases. This CDR3 has 14 amino acids.

On this clone: The identical CDR3 is also encoded by other nucleotide sequences in the sample. The CDR3 reads CSVEGGQGATEAFF. In nucleotides, the CDR3 is TGCAGCGTTGAAGGTGGGCAGGGGGCCACTGAAGCTTTCTTT. The chain carries TRBV29-1 and TRBJ1-1; 8 bases match TRBD1. Germline CDR1 is SQVTM and CDR2 is ANQGSEA. The CDR3 sequence is 14 residues long. V dropped 1 base and J dropped 4; count of bases not matched to a gene: 5.

As regards this clone: Compared with germline, one end of the junction differs, possibly owing to a read error. The gene calls are TRBV30 and TRBJ1-2; 8 nucleotides match TRBD1. CDR1 is GTSNPN, CDR2 SVGIG, per germline (reference sequence). CDR3 size: 13 residues. In DNA, the CDR3 is TGTGCCTGGAGCGTTCAGGGGGCGGGTGGCCACACCTTC. Amino acid sequence: CAWSVQGAGGHTF.

This chain links TRBV2 with TRBJ2-1; 7 nucleotides line up with TRBD2. The CDR3 has 15 residues. J lost 6 bases, V lost 0 bases, and 5 bases had no gene match. Germline CDR1 is SNHLY and CDR2 is FYNNEI. This CDR3 is CASSEALGGINEQFF. In nucleotides, the CDR3 is TGTGCCAGCAGTGAAGCGTTGGGGGGGATCAATGAGCAGTTCTTC.

This clone was counted at least ten times. This sample also contains other DNA sequences that code for the same CDR3. V is TRBV7-7 and J is TRBJ1-1; no firm D call. Trimming removed 4 bases from V and 0 bases from J, with 6 bases in between. CDR1 SSHAT and CDR2 FNYEAQ come from the germline V gene (reference sequence). The CDR3 is 13 residues long. For the CDR3, the DNA is TGTGCCAGCAGCTCCCAGGTGAACACTGAAGCTTTCTTT. It translates to CASSSQVNTEAFF.